This T cell receptor (beta chain) was identified in a study of neurological immune-mediated disorders. TCRdb re-called the 5' RACE reads through MiXCR, storing one row per CDR3 protein. This table has roughly 60,000 distinct CDR3 sequences, roughly 3.5% appearing once. This clonotype was detected many times. The V segment lost 0 bases and the J segment 2 bases; nucleotides outside the gene matches: 4. Germline lookup yields CDR1 DFQATT and CDR2 SNEGSKA (reference sequence). The CDR3 is 14 residues long. Unsorted libraries were generated from 2 million PBMCs. These cells had been stored in RNAlater at -80 C.

The TCR originated in a woman in her twenties or thirties with multiple sclerosis. The sequencing sample was made of PBMCs. The chain recombines TRBV20-1 with TRBJ2-7; TRBD1 agrees at 7 bases. CDR3 DNA: TGCAGTGCTAGAGACCGGGACAGTCCCTACGAGCAGTACTTC. Translating it yields CSARDRDSPYEQYF.